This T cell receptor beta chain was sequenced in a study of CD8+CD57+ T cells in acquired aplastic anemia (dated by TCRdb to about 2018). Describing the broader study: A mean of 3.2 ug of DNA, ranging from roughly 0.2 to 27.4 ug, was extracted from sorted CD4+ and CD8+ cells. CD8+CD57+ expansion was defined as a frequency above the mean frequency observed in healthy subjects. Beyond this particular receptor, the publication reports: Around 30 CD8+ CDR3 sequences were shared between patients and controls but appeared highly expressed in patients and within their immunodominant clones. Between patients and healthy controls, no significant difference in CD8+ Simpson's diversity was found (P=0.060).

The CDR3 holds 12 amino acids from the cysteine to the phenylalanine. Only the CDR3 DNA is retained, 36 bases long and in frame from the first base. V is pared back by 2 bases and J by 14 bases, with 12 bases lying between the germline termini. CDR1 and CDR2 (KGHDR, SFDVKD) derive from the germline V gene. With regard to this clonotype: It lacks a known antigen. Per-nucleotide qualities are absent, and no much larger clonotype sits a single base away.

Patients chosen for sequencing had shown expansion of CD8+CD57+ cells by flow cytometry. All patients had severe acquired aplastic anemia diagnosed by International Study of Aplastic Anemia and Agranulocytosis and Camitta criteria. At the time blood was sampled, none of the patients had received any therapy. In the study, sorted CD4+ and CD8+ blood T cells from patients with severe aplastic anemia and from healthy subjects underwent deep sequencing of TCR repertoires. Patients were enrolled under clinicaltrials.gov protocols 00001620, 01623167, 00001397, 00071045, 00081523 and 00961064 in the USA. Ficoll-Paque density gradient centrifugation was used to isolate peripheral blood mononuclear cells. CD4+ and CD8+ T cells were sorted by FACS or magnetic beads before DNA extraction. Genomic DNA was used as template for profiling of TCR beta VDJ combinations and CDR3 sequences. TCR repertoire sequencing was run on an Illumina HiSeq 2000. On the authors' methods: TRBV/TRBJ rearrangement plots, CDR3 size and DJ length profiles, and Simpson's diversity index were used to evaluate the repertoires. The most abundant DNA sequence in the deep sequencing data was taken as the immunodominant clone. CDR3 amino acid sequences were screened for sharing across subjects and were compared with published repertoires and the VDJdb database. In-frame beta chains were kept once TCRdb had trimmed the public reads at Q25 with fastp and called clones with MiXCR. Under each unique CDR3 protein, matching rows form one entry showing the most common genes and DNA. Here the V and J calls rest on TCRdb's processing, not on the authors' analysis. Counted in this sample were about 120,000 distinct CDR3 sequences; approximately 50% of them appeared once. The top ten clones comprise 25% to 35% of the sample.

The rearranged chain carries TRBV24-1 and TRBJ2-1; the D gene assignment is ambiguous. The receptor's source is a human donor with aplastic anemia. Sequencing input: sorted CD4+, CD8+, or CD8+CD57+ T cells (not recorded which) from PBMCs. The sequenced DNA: TGTGCCACCAGTGATTGGGCAGGCAGTAAGTTCTTC. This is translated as CATSDWAGSKFF.